Below are 15 T cell receptor beta chains sequenced from a single sample in a study of cytomegalovirus exposure and HLA in healthy donors. This PCR relied on a set of 60 Vbeta primers and 13 Jbeta primers. Method: immunoSEQ multiplex PCR; TCRdb's copy keeps in-frame clones and lacks some. The sample shows around 140,000 clones, and about 2% sits with its ten largest clones. What was sequenced was PBMCs. These receptors all come from a woman under 30 in good health and CMV-seronegative.

This chain links TRBV7-3 with TRBJ2-3, with 15 bases matching TRBD2. Looked up from germline, CDR1 is SGHTA and CDR2 is FQGTGA. Losses at the gene ends were 5 bases for V and 5 bases for J; bases not matched to a gene: 5. The CDR3 spans 16 residues. CDR3 nucleotide sequence: TGTGCCAGCAGCGGACTAGCGGGAGGGCCTCTAGATACGCAGTATTTT. Translation: CASSGLAGGPLDTQYF. Based on the CDR3 plus reference TRBV7-3 and TRBJ2-3, the full variable domain is GAGVSQTPSNKVTEKGKYVELRCDPISGHTALYWYRQSLGQGPEFLIYFQGTGAADDSGLPNDRFFAVRPEGSVSTLKIQRTERGDSAVYLCASSGLAGGPLDTQYFGPGTRLTVL.

This chain uses TRBV28 with TRBJ2-3; D is unresolved. Trimming took 5 bases from V and 1 from J, leaving 4 bases between them. Germline values: CDR1 MDHEN, CDR2 SYDVKM. The CDR3 covers 12 residues. CDR3 coding DNA: TGTGCCAGCAGTGCAGGCACAGATACGCAGTATTTT. This sequence encodes CASSAGTDTQYF.

V is TRBV10-3 and J is TRBJ2-7; TRBD1 matches 7 bases. J was trimmed by 3 bases and V by 6 bases; bases with no gene match: 2. Germline V gene sequence: CDR1 ENHRY, CDR2 SYGVKD. The CDR3 consists of 12 residues. CDR3 bases: TGTGCCATCAGGGCAGGGGGCTACGAGCAGTACTTC. This gives the protein CAIRAGGYEQYF.

The chain joins TRBV6-1 to TRBJ2-1; D uncertain. CDR1 MNHNS and CDR2 SASEGT come from the germline V gene. V was shortened by 6 bases and J by 5 bases, with 5 bases between the two germline ends. This CDR3 region has 11 residues. In DNA, the CDR3 is TGTGCCAGCAGGGCAGACAATGAGCAGTTCTTC. Translation gives CASRADNEQFF.

The chain combines TRBV29-1 with TRBJ1-6; D possibly corresponds to TRBD1 (5 bases). V lost 5 bases to trimming and J lost 8 bases, with 13 bases between them. There are 13 residues in the CDR3. Germline lookup yields CDR1 SQVTM and CDR2 ANQGSEA. The CDR3 nucleotides are TGCAGCGTTAGGCAGGGCAGGGATTCACCCCTCCACTTT. This codes for CSVRQGRDSPLHF.

The chain employs TRBV6-5 and TRBJ2-1, with 10 bases identical to TRBD2. From germline, CDR1 is MNHEY and CDR2 SVGAGI. CDR3 length: 15 amino acids. J was trimmed by 3 bases and V by 3 bases; bases with no gene match: 2. The CDR3: CASSYSSGSYNEQFF. Written as DNA, the CDR3 is TGTGCCAGCAGTTATTCTAGCGGGAGCTACAATGAGCAGTTCTTC.

This chain links TRBV30 with TRBJ1-2; TRBD1 agrees at 10 bases. Trimming cost V 2 bases and J 3 bases; bases outside gene matches: 21. This CDR3 has 20 amino acids. The germline V gene has CDR1 GTSNPN and CDR2 SVGIG (reference sequence). The CDR3 DNA reads as TGTGCCTGGAGTCCCAACCCCCGCCTCCAGACAGGGGGCATGGACTATGGCTACACCTTC. Its translation: CAWSPNPRLQTGGMDYGYTF.

V is TRBV18 and J is TRBJ2-7, with 10 bases lining up with TRBD2. The junction had 5 bases not matched to a gene; V was cut back by 5 bases and J by 4 bases. Germline V gene lookup returns CDR1 KGHSH and CDR2 LQKENI. The CDR3 spans 14 residues. CDR3 sequence reads: CASSAAGGVYEQYF. The CDR3, as DNA: TGTGCCAGCTCAGCAGCGGGAGGGGTATACGAGCAGTACTTC.

The gene calls are TRBV6-1 and TRBJ1-1; tentative D call: TRBD1 (5 bases). The ends were cut back, 7 bases at V and 3 bases at J, with 15 bases in the middle. The germline gives CDR1 MNHNS, CDR2 SASEGT. The CDR3 loop spans 14 amino acids. The CDR3 is CASKGYLRDTEAFF. The CDR3 DNA reads TGTGCCAGCAAGGGCTATCTCAGGGACACTGAAGCTTTCTTT.

V is TRBV5-1 and J is TRBJ2-2, with TRBD1 matching 11 bases. V trimming: 5 bases; J trimming: 3 bases; junction bases outside the gene matches: 6. Germline V CDR1 and CDR2: SGHRS, YFSETQ. This CDR3 region has 16 residues. Here the CDR3 reads CASREGQGADTGELFF. CDR3 coding DNA: TGCGCCAGCAGAGAAGGACAGGGGGCCGACACCGGGGAGCTGTTTTTT. The whole variable domain, filled in from reference TRBV5-1 and TRBJ2-2, reads KAGVTQTPRYLIKTRGQQVTLSCSPISGHRSVSWYQQTPGQGLQFLFEYFSETQRNKGNFPGRFSGRQFSNSRSEMNVSTLELGDSALYLCASREGQGADTGELFFGEGSRLTVL.

This chain links TRBV6-5 with TRBJ1-2; D gene unclear. Between the trimmed V and J ends, which lost 6 bases and 5 bases, there was a span of 16 bases. CDR3 size: 14 residues. Germline-derived CDR1 and CDR2 are MNHEY and SVGAGI. The chain's CDR3 is CASRPPGDKYGYTF. DNA for the CDR3: TGTGCCAGCAGACCTCCGGGAGATAAGTATGGCTACACCTTC.

The genes are TRBV6-5 and TRBJ1-1; 8 bases match TRBD1. The trim removed 4 bases at V and 6 bases at J, leaving 4 bases unmatched. The CDR3 length is 13 residues. In germline, CDR1 is MNHEY, CDR2 SVGAGI. The CDR3 coding sequence is TGTGCCAGCAGTTCTGGACAGGGCTCTGAAGCTTTCTTT. This translates into CASSSGQGSEAFF.

The chain combines TRBV29-1 with TRBJ2-1; 9 bases match TRBD1. The J segment lost 7 bases and the V segment lost 7 bases, leaving 11 bases of the junction unmatched. The CDR3 has 14 amino acids. CDR1 SQVTM and CDR2 ANQGSEA come from the germline V gene. The CDR3: CSAGGVTGGNEQFF. CDR3 bases: TGCAGCGCTGGGGGGGTGACAGGGGGTAATGAGCAGTTCTTC.

The chain couples TRBV19 to TRBJ2-1, with 9 positions matching TRBD2. Germline V gene sequence: CDR1 LNHDA, CDR2 SQIVND (reference sequence). V shed 4 bases, J shed 2 bases, and the junction held 3 bases outside the gene matches. The CDR3 covers 15 residues. The CDR3 is CASSTSGTPYNEQFF. The DNA for the CDR3 is TGTGCCAGTAGTACTAGCGGGACACCCTACAATGAGCAGTTCTTC.

V gene TRBV5-1 combines with J gene TRBJ2-1; 11 bases align to TRBD2. The V gene end was trimmed by 4 bases and the J gene end by 8 bases; junction bases not matched to a gene: 5. Germline CDR1 is SGHRS and CDR2 is YFSETQ. The CDR3 totals 14 residues. The CDR3 DNA reads TGCGCCAGCAGCGGGACTAGCGGCGTCTATGAGCAGTTCTTC. The encoded protein is CASSGTSGVYEQFF.